A single sample gave rise to the 3 T cell receptor beta chains below, sequenced in a study of blood T cell repertoires in COVID-19. Clones were read by immunoSEQ multiplex PCR, and TCRdb kept only the in-frame ones, dropping some. This sample has approximately 200,000 clones; approximately 83% occur once, and the top ten carry 6% to 9.5%. The sample consisted of peripheral blood. Every receptor here comes from a woman between 45 and 60 years old with acute or convalescent COVID-19.

The J gene is TRBJ2-1, the V gene TRBV27, with D perhaps matching TRBD1 (6 bases). Per germline, CDR1 MNHEY and CDR2 SMNVEV (reference sequence). This CDR3 has 14 residues. V lost 5 bases to trimming and J lost 6 bases, with 14 bases between them. The CDR3 reads CASSLQGRGNEQFF. For the CDR3, the DNA is TGTGCCAGCAGTCTACAGGGTAGGGGCAATGAGCAGTTCTTC.

The rearrangement joins TRBV30 to TRBJ1-3; D call uncertain. Germline-derived CDR1 and CDR2 are GTSNPN and SVGIG (reference sequence). Trimming took 5 bases from V and 0 from J, leaving 11 bases between them. The CDR3 consists of 14 residues. The CDR3 protein is CAWARDFSGNTIYF. The DNA of the CDR3 is TGTGCCTGGGCTCGGGATTTCTCTGGAAACACCATATATTTT.

This clone has just one count. This rearrangement joins TRBV19 to TRBJ1-5; D is undetermined. V dropped 8 bases and J dropped 0 bases, with 14 bases sitting between them. Germline V lookup: CDR1 LNHDA, CDR2 SQIVND (reference sequence). The CDR3 loop spans 15 amino acids. The CDR3 here is CASSEVRNSNQPQHF. The CDR3 bases are TGTGCCAGTTCAGAAGTGAGGAATAGCAATCAGCCCCAGCATTTT.